This T cell receptor (beta chain) was obtained from a study of cytomegalovirus exposure and HLA in healthy donors. Study-wide background: From HLA-typed donors, an early data release held around 85 million unique TCRs.

Study-wide results and limits: Confirmation in vitro established that a few CMV-associated chains were specific for CMV antigens. The authors later linked a missense DCLRE1C variant to TCR beta V- and J-gene trimming.

The V and J ends lost 4 bases and 5 bases respectively, with 7 bases between them. The CDR3 totals 12 residues. In germline, CDR1 is MNHEY, CDR2 SVGAGI. As for this clone: What it binds is not known.

Use of 60 Vbeta and 13 Jbeta primers characterized the PCR. Produced via immunoSEQ multiplex PCR; TCRdb's table is partial and in-frame only. The sample includes more than 150,000 clones, 82% of them seen just once. V and J are TRBV6-5 and TRBJ2-3, with a weak D call TRBD2 (5 bases). Sequencing was carried out using PBMCs. The origin of this receptor is a young woman in good health and CMV-seronegative. CDR3 protein: CASSSAGDTQYF. Here the CDR3 DNA reads TGTGCCAGCAGTTCTGCGGGAGATACGCAGTATTTT.